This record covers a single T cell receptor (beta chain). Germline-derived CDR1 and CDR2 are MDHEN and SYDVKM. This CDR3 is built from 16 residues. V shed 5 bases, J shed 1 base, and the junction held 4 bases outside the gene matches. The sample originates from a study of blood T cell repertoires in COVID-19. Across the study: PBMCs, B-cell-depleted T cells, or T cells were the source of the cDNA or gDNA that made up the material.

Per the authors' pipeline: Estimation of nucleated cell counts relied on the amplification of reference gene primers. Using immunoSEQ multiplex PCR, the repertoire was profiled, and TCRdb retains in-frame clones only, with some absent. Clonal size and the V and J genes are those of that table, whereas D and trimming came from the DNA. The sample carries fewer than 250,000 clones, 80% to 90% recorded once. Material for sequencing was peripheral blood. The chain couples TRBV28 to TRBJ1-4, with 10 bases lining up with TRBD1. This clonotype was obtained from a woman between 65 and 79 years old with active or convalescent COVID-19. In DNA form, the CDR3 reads TGTGCCAGCAGTCGCGACAGGGGGCTAACTAATGAAAAACTGTTTTTT. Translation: CASSRDRGLTNEKLFF.